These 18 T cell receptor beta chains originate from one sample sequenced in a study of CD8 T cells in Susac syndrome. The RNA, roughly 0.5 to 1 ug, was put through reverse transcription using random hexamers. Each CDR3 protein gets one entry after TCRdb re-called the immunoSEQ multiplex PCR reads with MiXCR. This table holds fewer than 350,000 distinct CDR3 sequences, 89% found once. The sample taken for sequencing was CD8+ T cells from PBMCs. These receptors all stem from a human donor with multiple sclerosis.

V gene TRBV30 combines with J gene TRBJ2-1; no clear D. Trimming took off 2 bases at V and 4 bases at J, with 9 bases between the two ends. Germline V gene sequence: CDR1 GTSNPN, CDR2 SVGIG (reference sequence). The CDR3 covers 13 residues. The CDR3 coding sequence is TGTGCCTGGAGTTTAACCTCATACAATGAGCAGTTCTTC. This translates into CAWSLTSYNEQFF. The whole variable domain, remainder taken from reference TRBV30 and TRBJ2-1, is SQTIHQWPATLVQPVGSPLSLECTVEGTSNPNLYWYRQAAGRGLQLLFYSVGIGQISSEVPQNLSASRPQDRQFILSSKKLLLSDSGFYLCAWSLTSYNEQFFGPGTRLTVL.

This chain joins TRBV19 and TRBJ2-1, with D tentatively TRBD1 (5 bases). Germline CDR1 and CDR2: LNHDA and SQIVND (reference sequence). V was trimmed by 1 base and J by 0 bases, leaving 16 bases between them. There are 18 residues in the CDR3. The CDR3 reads CASSIGARAGHSYNEQFF. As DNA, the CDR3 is TGTGCCAGTAGTATAGGGGCTAGGGCAGGGCACTCCTACAATGAGCAGTTCTTC.

The CDR3 DNA is TGTGCCAGCAGTACCGGCTCCTACGAGCAGTACTTC. Residues: CASSTGSYEQYF. The V call is TRBV6-2 or TRBV6-3, the J call TRBJ2-7; D not resolved. This CDR3 region has 12 residues. V lost 5 bases and J 0 bases, leaving 5 bases between the germline ends. From germline, CDR1 is MNHEY and CDR2 SVGEGT.

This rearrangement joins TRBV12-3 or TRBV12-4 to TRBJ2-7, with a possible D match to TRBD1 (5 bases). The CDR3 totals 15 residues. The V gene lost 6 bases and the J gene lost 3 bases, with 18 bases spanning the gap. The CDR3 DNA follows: TGTGCCAGCAGCCCCGTGGGCAGGGTAAACTACGAGCAGTACTTC. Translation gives CASSPVGRVNYEQYF.

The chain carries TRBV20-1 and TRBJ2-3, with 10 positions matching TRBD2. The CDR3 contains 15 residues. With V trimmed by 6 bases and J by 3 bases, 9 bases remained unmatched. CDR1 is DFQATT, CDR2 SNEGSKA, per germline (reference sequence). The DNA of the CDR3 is TGCAGTGCAACTAGGCCTAGCGGGAGTACAGATACGCAGTATTTT. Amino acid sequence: CSATRPSGSTDTQYF.

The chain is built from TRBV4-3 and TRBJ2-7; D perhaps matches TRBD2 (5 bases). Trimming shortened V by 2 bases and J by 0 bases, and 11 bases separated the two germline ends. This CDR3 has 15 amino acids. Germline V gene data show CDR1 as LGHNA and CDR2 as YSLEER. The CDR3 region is CASSQIGSGSYEQYF. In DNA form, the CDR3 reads TGCGCCAGCAGCCAAATAGGGAGCGGCTCCTACGAGCAGTACTTC.

In nucleotides, the CDR3 is TGTGCCAGCAGCGGGGGACAAGCCACCGGGGAGCTGTTTTTT. It encodes CASSGGQATGELFF. The genes are TRBV7-6 and TRBJ2-2; possibly TRBD1 for D (6 bases). In germline, CDR1 is SGHVS, CDR2 FNYEAQ. This CDR3 comprises 14 residues. V lost 5 bases to trimming and J lost 4 bases, with 11 bases between them.

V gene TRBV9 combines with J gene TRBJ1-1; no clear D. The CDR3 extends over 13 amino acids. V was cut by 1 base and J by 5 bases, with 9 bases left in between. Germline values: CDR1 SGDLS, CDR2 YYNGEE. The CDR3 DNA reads TGTGCCAGCAGCGTATTAAGCGGGACTGAAGCTTTCTTT. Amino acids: CASSVLSGTEAFF.

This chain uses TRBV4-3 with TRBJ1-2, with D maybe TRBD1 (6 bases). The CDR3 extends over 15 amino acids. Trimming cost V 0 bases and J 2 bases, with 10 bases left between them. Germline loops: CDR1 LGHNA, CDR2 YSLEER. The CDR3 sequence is CASSQEGTNNYGYTF. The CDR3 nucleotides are TGCGCCAGCAGCCAAGAAGGGACAAACAACTATGGCTACACCTTC.

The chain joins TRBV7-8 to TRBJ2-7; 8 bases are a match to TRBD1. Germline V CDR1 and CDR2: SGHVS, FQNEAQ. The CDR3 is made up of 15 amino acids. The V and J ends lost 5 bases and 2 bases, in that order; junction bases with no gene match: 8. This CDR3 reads CASSRIDRGTYEQYF. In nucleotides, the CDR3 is TGTGCCAGCAGCCGAATAGACAGGGGTACCTACGAGCAGTACTTC.

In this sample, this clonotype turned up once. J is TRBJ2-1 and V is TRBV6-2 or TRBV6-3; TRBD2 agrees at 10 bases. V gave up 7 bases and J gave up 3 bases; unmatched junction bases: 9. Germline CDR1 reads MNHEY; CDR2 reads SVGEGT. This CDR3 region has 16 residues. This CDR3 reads CASTVSGTSVYNEQFF. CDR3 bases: TGTGCCAGCACCGTCTCCGGGACTAGCGTCTACAATGAGCAGTTCTTC.

The DNA of the CDR3 is TGTGCCAGCAGTTACATCCCGGTTGACGGCTACTTGAACACCGGGGAGCTGTTTTTT. Its protein is CASSYIPVDGYLNTGELFF. This chain connects TRBV6-2 or TRBV6-3 to TRBJ2-2; D gene ambiguous. Germline CDR1 reads MNHEY; CDR2 reads SVGEGT. The germline V and J ends were trimmed by 2 bases and 1 base, with 20 bases remaining between them. This CDR3 region has 19 residues.

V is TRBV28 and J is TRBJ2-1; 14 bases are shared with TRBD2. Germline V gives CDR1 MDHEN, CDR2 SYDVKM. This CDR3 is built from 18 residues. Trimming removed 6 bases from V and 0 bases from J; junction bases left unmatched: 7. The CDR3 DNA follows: TGTGCCAGCAGCCGACTAGCGGGGGGGACCAGCTCCTACAATGAGCAGTTCTTC. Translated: CASSRLAGGTSSYNEQFF.

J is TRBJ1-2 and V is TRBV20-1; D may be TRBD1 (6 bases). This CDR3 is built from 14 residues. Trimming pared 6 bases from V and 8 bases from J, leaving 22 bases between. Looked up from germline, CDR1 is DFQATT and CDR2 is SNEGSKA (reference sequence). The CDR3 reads CSATVLGGGFGYTF. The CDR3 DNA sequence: TGCAGTGCGACCGTGCTGGGGGGCGGTTTCGGCTACACCTTC.

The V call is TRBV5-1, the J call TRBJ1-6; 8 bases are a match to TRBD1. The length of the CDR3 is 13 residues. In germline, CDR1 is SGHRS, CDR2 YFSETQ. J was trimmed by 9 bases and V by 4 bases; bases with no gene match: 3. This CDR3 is CASSMTGVSPLHF. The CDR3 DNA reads TGCGCCAGCAGCATGACAGGGGTTTCACCCCTCCACTTT.

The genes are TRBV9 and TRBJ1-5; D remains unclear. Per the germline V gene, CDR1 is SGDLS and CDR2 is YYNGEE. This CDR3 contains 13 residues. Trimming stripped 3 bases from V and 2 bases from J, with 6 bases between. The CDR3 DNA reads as TGTGCCAGCAGCGCCCTCGGCAATCAGCCCCAGCATTTT. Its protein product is CASSALGNQPQHF.

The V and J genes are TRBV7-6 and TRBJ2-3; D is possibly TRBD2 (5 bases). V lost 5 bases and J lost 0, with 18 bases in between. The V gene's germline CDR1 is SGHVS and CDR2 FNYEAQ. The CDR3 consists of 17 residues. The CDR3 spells CASSQHWRSRSTDTQYF. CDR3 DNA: TGTGCCAGCAGCCAACATTGGAGGAGCAGGAGCACAGATACGCAGTATTTT.

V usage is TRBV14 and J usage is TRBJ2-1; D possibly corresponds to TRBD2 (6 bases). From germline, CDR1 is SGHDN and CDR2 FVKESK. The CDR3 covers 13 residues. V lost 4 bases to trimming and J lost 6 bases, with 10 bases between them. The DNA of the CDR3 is TGTGCCAGCAGCCTACTAGCTTTCAATGAGCAGTTCTTC. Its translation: CASSLLAFNEQFF. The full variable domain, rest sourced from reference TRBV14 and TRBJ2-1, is EAGVTQFPSHSVIEKGQTVTLRCDPISGHDNLYWYRRVMGKEIKFLLHFVKESKQDESGMPNNRFLAERTGGTYSTLKVQPAELEDSGVYFCASSLLAFNEQFFGPGTRLTVL.